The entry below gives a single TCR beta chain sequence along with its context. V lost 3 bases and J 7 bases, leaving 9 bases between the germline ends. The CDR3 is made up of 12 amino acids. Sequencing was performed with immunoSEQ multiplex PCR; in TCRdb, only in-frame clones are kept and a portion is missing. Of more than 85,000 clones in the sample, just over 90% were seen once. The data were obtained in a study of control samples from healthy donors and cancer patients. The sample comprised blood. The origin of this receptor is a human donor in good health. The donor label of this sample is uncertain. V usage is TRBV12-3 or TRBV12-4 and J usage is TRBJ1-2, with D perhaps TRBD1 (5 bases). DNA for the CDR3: TGTGCCAGCAGTTTTTTCAGGGCTGGCTACACCTTC. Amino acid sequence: CASSFFRAGYTF.